This passage covers 10 T cell receptor beta chains from one sample sequenced in a study of Ad26.COV2.S vaccination and SARS-CoV-2 variants. The treatment: some 19 received Ad26.COV2.S at low or high dose, single or two shots; several received placebo; per-sample allocation not given. On day 63 after the first injection, vaccine and placebo recipients gave samples. The data were produced by immunoSEQ multiplex PCR, yet TCRdb's version contains in-frame clones alone and is incomplete. The table lists approximately 480,000 clones, around 88% of them singletons. Specimen: peripheral blood, collected in a trial of Ad26.COV2.S vaccine versus placebo. These receptor sequences come from a person aged 18-65 years who received the Ad26.COV2.S COVID-19 vaccine or a placebo.

This sequence joins TRBV23-1 and TRBJ1-4; D perhaps matches TRBD1 (5 bases). TRBV23-1 is an open reading frame whose function is uncertain. V dropped 7 bases and J dropped 6 bases, with 18 bases sitting between them. The CDR3 consists of 15 residues. CDR3 sequence: CASTWNPGGDEKLFF. CDR3 sequence (DNA): TGCGCCAGCACCTGGAACCCGGGGGGAGATGAAAAACTGTTTTTT.

J is TRBJ1-3 and V is TRBV19; no clear D gene. Germline V gene sequence: CDR1 LNHDA, CDR2 SQIVND (reference sequence). The V and J ends lost 2 bases and 5 bases respectively, with 10 bases between them. The CDR3 is made up of 14 amino acids. The CDR3 protein is CASSISGARNTIYF. Here the CDR3 DNA reads TGTGCCAGTAGTATATCCGGCGCCAGAAACACCATATATTTT.

Written as DNA, the CDR3 is TGCGCCAGCAGCAGGAACTTGGGGAATGGCTACACCTTC. Protein sequence: CASSRNLGNGYTF. This rearrangement joins TRBV5-1 to TRBJ1-2; D is uncertain. Trimming removed 4 bases at V and 6 bases at J, with 13 bases between. This CDR3 comprises 13 residues. Looked up from germline, CDR1 is SGHRS and CDR2 is YFSETQ. Filled out from reference TRBV5-1 and TRBJ1-2, the complete variable domain reads KAGVTQTPRYLIKTRGQQVTLSCSPISGHRSVSWYQQTPGQGLQFLFEYFSETQRNKGNFPGRFSGRQFSNSRSEMNVSTLELGDSALYLCASSRNLGNGYTFGSGTRLTVV.

The chain carries TRBV4-3 and TRBJ2-5; 9 positions match TRBD2. The CDR3 extends over 15 amino acids. Germline V gene sequence: CDR1 LGHNA, CDR2 YSLEER. The ends lost 3 bases at V and 4 bases at J; junction bases unmatched: 6. This chain's CDR3 is CASSHNSGSLETQYF. In nucleotides, the CDR3 is TGCGCCAGCAGCCATAATAGCGGGAGTTTAGAGACCCAGTACTTC.

About this clone: The sample holds other DNA sequences that translate to the same CDR3. This rearrangement joins TRBV6-2 or TRBV6-3 to TRBJ1-1, with a weak D call TRBD1 (5 bases). The CDR3 runs to 13 residues. CDR1 MNHEY and CDR2 SVGEGT come from the germline V gene. V gave up 5 bases and J gave up 1 base, with 8 bases separating them. The CDR3 sequence is CASSLTGNTEAFF. DNA for the CDR3: TGTGCCAGCAGTCTTACAGGGAACACTGAAGCTTTCTTT.

The gene calls are TRBV5-8 and TRBJ2-1, with D possibly being TRBD2 (6 bases). Germline V gene data show CDR1 as SGHTS and CDR2 as YDEGEE. Trimming shortened V by 0 bases and J by 2 bases, and 9 bases separated the two germline ends. The CDR3 consists of 15 residues. The CDR3 bases are TGTGCCAGCAGCTTGGCGCGGGATGCCTACAATGAGCAGTTCTTC. Translated: CASSLARDAYNEQFF.

The rearrangement joins TRBV7-4 to TRBJ2-7, with unresolved D. V was shortened by 0 bases and J by 2 bases, with 5 bases between the two germline ends. Per germline, CDR1 SGHVT and CDR2 SQSDAQ. The CDR3 spans 13 residues. This CDR3 reads CASSLAPTYEQYF. Here the CDR3 DNA reads TGTGCCAGCAGCTTAGCCCCTACCTACGAGCAGTACTTC. Combining the CDR3 with reference TRBV7-4 and TRBJ2-7 gives the whole variable domain GAGVSQSPRYKVAKRGRDVALRCDSISGHVTLYWYRQTLGQGSEVLTYSQSDAQRDKSGRPSGRFSAERPERSVSTLKIQRTEQGDSAVYLCASSLAPTYEQYFGPGTRLTVT.

The chain couples TRBV5-6 to TRBJ1-1; D gene unclear. Trimming shortened V by 4 bases and J by 4 bases, and 20 bases separated the two germline ends. There are 16 residues in the CDR3. CDR1 SGHDT and CDR2 YYEEEE come from the germline V gene. The CDR3 is CASSTSGGAASTEAFF. The CDR3 DNA follows: TGTGCCAGCAGCACATCGGGCGGAGCGGCCAGCACTGAAGCTTTCTTT.

This clone was observed a few times. The chain joins TRBV28 to TRBJ2-1; 8 nucleotides line up with TRBD2. V trimming: 8 bases; J trimming: 9 bases; junction bases outside the gene matches: 12. The CDR3 is 14 residues long. Germline V gives CDR1 MDHEN, CDR2 SYDVKM. The CDR3 bases are TGTGCCAGCTCCGGGAGGGCCTCTATTCGTGAGCAGTTCTTC. It is translated as CASSGRASIREQFF.

V gene TRBV4-1 combines with J gene TRBJ2-7; D could derive from TRBD1 or TRBD2 (5 bases each). Germline assignment: CDR1 MGHRA and CDR2 YSYEKL. V shed 0 bases and J shed 2 bases, with 11 bases lying between them. CDR3 length: 15 amino acids. The CDR3 spells CASSQDLVGAYEQYF. CDR3 in DNA: TGCGCCAGCAGCCAAGATTTGGTGGGGGCCTACGAGCAGTACTTC.